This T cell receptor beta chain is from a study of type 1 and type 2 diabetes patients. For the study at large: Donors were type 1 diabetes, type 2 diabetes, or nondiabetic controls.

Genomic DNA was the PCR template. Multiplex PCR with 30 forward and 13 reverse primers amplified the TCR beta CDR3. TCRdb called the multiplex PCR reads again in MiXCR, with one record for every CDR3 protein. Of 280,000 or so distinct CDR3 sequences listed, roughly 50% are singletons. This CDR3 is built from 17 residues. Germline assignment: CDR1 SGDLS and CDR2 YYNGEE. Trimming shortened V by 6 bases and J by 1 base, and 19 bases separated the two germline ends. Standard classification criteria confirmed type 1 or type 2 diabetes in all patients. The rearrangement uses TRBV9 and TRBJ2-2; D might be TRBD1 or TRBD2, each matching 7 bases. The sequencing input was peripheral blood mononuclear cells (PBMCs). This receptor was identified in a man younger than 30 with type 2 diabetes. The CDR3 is CASNLSGRDRNTGELFF. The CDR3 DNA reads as TGTGCCAGCAACCTTAGCGGGCGGGACAGGAACACCGGGGAGCTGTTTTTT.